This entry is about one T cell receptor beta chain. After re-calling the 5' RACE reads, TCRdb lists one entry per CDR3 protein, DNA absent. The table counts under 150,000 distinct CDR3 sequences; 2.4% lies in the top ten. The source of the sample is a study of monozygotic twins with inflammatory bowel disease. CDR3 length: 15 amino acids. Germline assignment: CDR1 LGHDT and CDR2 YNNKEL (reference sequence). The gene calls are TRBV3-1 and TRBJ2-2; TCRdb outputs TRBD1, but without DNA this stays unchecked. The sequencing input was blood. The clonotype comes from a human donor with ulcerative colitis or Crohn's disease, or a healthy co-twin of an affected twin (not recorded which). CDR3 protein: CASSQVGGRTGELFF. The full variable domain, with the rest looked up from reference TRBV3-1 and TRBJ2-2, is DTAVSQTPKYLVTQMGNDKSIKCEQNLGHDTMYWYKQDSKKFLKIMFSYNNKELIINETVPNRFSPKSPDKAHLNLHINSLELGDSAVYFCASSQVGGRTGELFFGEGSRLTVL.